This T cell receptor (beta chain) was documented in a study of shared clonotypes between healthy human individuals. On the study more broadly: There were three CD4 naive, three CD4 memory, two CD8 naive and one CD8 memory plates per donor.

On this clone: No antigen is known for it.

Memory CD4+ cells were the fraction left after CD45RA+ naive selection. V was pared by 4 bases and J by 4 bases, with 5 bases of the junction left unmatched. Germline V gives CDR1 SGHRS, CDR2 YFSETQ. The CDR3 extends over 15 amino acids. Several immunoSEQ plates held equal portions of the genomic DNA taken from each subset. The assay was immunoSEQ multiplex PCR, and TCRdb's table has in-frame clones only and misses some. The data show 2,500,000 or so clones, more than 85% seen once. Study-level points and caveats: Non-shared clonotypes showed lower generation probabilities than clonotypes common to all four donors.

This chain connects TRBV5-1 to TRBJ2-1, with 10 nucleotides matching TRBD1. Material: naive CD4+ T cells from PBMCs. Subset meaning: CD45RA+ positively selected. This TCR was sampled from a man aged 18 to 30 in good health. Some clones in this sample may be carry-over from other donors' samples. As DNA, the CDR3 is TGCGCCAGCAGCCGGACAGGGGGGAATTACAATGAGCAGTTCTTC. It is translated as CASSRTGGNYNEQFF.